The present T cell receptor (beta chain) was sequenced within a study of T cell responses to AZD1222 COVID-19 vaccine. For the study at large: The study pooled second doses at about 4 or about 12 weeks. The study's findings and limits: Per reports, nearly half of all spike-specific TCRs target regions that are unmutated in variants. The donor group comprised mostly white British people and more females; the analysis possibly underestimated clonal diversity.

Clones were read by immunoSEQ multiplex PCR, and TCRdb kept only the in-frame ones, dropping some. The sample has 150,000 to 200,000 clones; roughly 92% are singletons. About this clone itself: The antigen is undetermined.

Looked up from germline, CDR1 is SGHAT and CDR2 is FQNNGV. The ends were cut back, 4 bases at V and 2 bases at J, with 12 bases in the middle. There are 14 residues in the CDR3. The chain has TRBV11-2 and TRBJ2-7; TRBD2 might be the D (5 bases). The sequence derives from an adult in good health. Here the sequenced sample was peripheral blood, taken on day 0 of AZD1222 vaccination. Here the CDR3 DNA reads TGTGCCAGCAGCTCCGGACGGGGAGCCTACGAGCAGTACTTC. Protein sequence: CASSSGRGAYEQYF.